These T cell receptor beta chains were read from a single sample in a study of T cells in Graves' hyperthyroidism and ophthalmopathy. Using its own MiXCR run on the multiplex PCR reads, TCRdb lists one record per CDR3 protein. The table lists about 280,000 distinct CDR3 sequences, less than 30% of them singletons. The sequencing sample was made of blood. The receptor source for this set is a man in his forties or fifties with Graves' hyperthyroidism that later progressed to Graves' ophthalmopathy. Each CDR3 is given with its conserved first and last residue. Fields, in order: D gene, V gene, J gene, clone size, CDR3 DNA, CDR3 protein. The D gene is left open where the match is weak. Clone sizes are given selectively: once, few, many, or a class where the clone is expanded.

D gene: NA; V gene: TRBV14; J gene: TRBJ2-5; clone size: many; CDR3 DNA: TGTGCCAGCAGCCAGACCAATCGCGAGACCCAGTACTTC; CDR3 protein: CASSQTNRETQYF
D gene: TRBD1; V gene: TRBV28; J gene: TRBJ2-7; clone size: NA; CDR3 DNA: TGTGCCAGCAGTCAACCGAACAGGGGGACCTACGAGCAGTACTTC; CDR3 protein: CASSQPNRGTYEQYF
D gene: NA; V gene: TRBV7-2; J gene: TRBJ1-2; clone size: NA; CDR3 DNA: TGTGCCAGCAGCTTAAGCCCGGGAACCTATGGCTACACCTTC; CDR3 protein: CASSLSPGTYGYTF
D gene: NA; V gene: TRBV28; J gene: TRBJ2-2; clone size: many; CDR3 DNA: TGTGCCATCCGGACAGTTAACACCGGGGAGCTGTTTTTT; CDR3 protein: CAIRTVNTGELFF
D gene: NA; V gene: TRBV20-1; J gene: TRBJ1-2; clone size: NA; CDR3 DNA: TGCAGTGCTAGAGATCTGGCTCACCGTGACTACACCTTC; CDR3 protein: CSARDLAHRDYTF
D gene: TRBD2; V gene: TRBV30; J gene: TRBJ2-2; clone size: NA; CDR3 DNA: TGTGCCTGGAGTGTACTAGCGGGAGGGCCCGGGGAGCTGTTTTTT; CDR3 protein: CAWSVLAGGPGELFF
D gene: TRBD2; V gene: TRBV4-2; J gene: TRBJ2-4; clone size: many; CDR3 DNA: TGTGCCAGCAGCCAAGATTTGCTAGCGGGGGTGAACATTCAGTACTTC; CDR3 protein: CASSQDLLAGVNIQYF
D gene: NA; V gene: TRBV7-9; J gene: TRBJ2-7; clone size: NA; CDR3 DNA: TGTGCCAGCAGCTTAGGGGGCTTAACGAACTACGAGCAGTACTTC; CDR3 protein: CASSLGGLTNYEQYF
D gene: NA; V gene: TRBV7-2; J gene: TRBJ2-5; clone size: NA; CDR3 DNA: TGTGCCAGCAGCGCCCCCGGACGGATCACAGAGACCCAGTACTTC; CDR3 protein: CASSAPGRITETQYF
D gene: NA; V gene: TRBV11-2; J gene: TRBJ2-2; clone size: many; CDR3 DNA: TGTGCCAGCAGCTCCAGCCCCAGAGGGAACACCGGGGAGCTGTTTTTT; CDR3 protein: CASSSSPRGNTGELFF
D gene: NA; V gene: TRBV12-3/TRBV12-4; J gene: TRBJ2-5; clone size: NA; CDR3 DNA: TGTGCCAGCAGTTTTGAGAGGGACGGAATTCGAGAGACCCAGTACTTC; CDR3 protein: CASSFERDGIRETQYF
D gene: NA; V gene: TRBV11-1; J gene: TRBJ2-5; clone size: many; CDR3 DNA: TGTGCCAGCAGCTTAGCCCCCTCCCTCGCCGAGACCCAGTACTTC; CDR3 protein: CASSLAPSLAETQYF
D gene: TRBD2; V gene: TRBV5-1; J gene: TRBJ2-7; clone size: NA; CDR3 DNA: TGCGCCAGCAGCTTGCCTATCGACCAGCGGGAGGGTTCATACGAGCAGTACTTC; CDR3 protein: CASSLPIDQREGSYEQYF
D gene: NA; V gene: TRBV19; J gene: TRBJ2-5; clone size: NA; CDR3 DNA: TGTGCCAGTAGTATCTGGATTTCCTCTCAAGAGACCCAGTACTTC; CDR3 protein: CASSIWISSQETQYF
D gene: NA; V gene: TRBV12-3/TRBV12-4; J gene: TRBJ1-1; clone size: many; CDR3 DNA: TGTGCCAGCAGCCCTTACAGGGACAACACTGAAGCTTTCTTT; CDR3 protein: CASSPYRDNTEAFF
D gene: TRBD1; V gene: TRBV7-9; J gene: TRBJ2-5; clone size: NA; CDR3 DNA: TGTGCCAGCAGCAAGGGACAGCGGGAGACCCAGTACTTC; CDR3 protein: CASSKGQRETQYF
D gene: NA; V gene: TRBV12-3/TRBV12-4; J gene: TRBJ1-2; clone size: many; CDR3 DNA: TGTGCCACCTACAGCCTCAAGAGTCCCTATGGCTACACCTTC; CDR3 protein: CATYSLKSPYGYTF
D gene: TRBD2; V gene: TRBV12-3/TRBV12-4; J gene: TRBJ2-2; clone size: many; CDR3 DNA: TGTGCCGCACGGACTAGCGGGAGCACCGGGGAGCTGTTTTTT; CDR3 protein: CAARTSGSTGELFF
D gene: NA; V gene: TRBV18; J gene: TRBJ2-7; clone size: many; CDR3 DNA: TGTGCCAGCTCACCACCGGGCAGGGCCCCAGGCGAGCAGTACTTC; CDR3 protein: CASSPPGRAPGEQYF
D gene: NA; V gene: TRBV11-2; J gene: TRBJ2-2; clone size: many; CDR3 DNA: TGTGCCAGCAGCTTAGAGTGGACCGGGGAGCTGTTTTTT; CDR3 protein: CASSLEWTGELFF
D gene: NA; V gene: TRBV2; J gene: TRBJ2-7; clone size: many; CDR3 DNA: TGTGCCAGCAGTGAGGCAGGGCGACTCTACGAGCAGTACTTC; CDR3 protein: CASSEAGRLYEQYF
D gene: NA; V gene: TRBV12-5; J gene: TRBJ1-2; clone size: NA; CDR3 DNA: TGTGCTAGTGGTTTGGTACCGGGACAAAAGTATGGCTACACCTTC; CDR3 protein: CASGLVPGQKYGYTF
D gene: TRBD1; V gene: TRBV2; J gene: TRBJ2-7; clone size: many; CDR3 DNA: TGTGCCAGCATTACGAATTGGGACAGGGGGCTCGAGCAGTACTTC; CDR3 protein: CASITNWDRGLEQYF
D gene: TRBD1; V gene: TRBV7-7; J gene: TRBJ2-7; clone size: many; CDR3 DNA: TGTGCTAGCAGCTCTCTTTGGGACAGAATTACCTACGAGCAGTACTTC; CDR3 protein: CASSSLWDRITYEQYF
D gene: NA; V gene: TRBV7-3; J gene: TRBJ1-3; clone size: NA; CDR3 DNA: TGTGCCAGCAGCCACGGGGGGAGCTCTGGAAACACCATATATTTT; CDR3 protein: CASSHGGSSGNTIYF
D gene: TRBD2; V gene: TRBV5-5; J gene: TRBJ2-7; clone size: few; CDR3 DNA: TGTGCCAGCAGCTTGTTAGGGACTACCTACGAGCAGTACTTC; CDR3 protein: CASSLLGTTYEQYF
D gene: TRBD1; V gene: TRBV5-1; J gene: TRBJ2-5; clone size: many; CDR3 DNA: TGCGCCAGCAGCGTGACAGGGGACCAAGAGACCCAGTACTTC; CDR3 protein: CASSVTGDQETQYF
D gene: TRBD1; V gene: TRBV24-1; J gene: TRBJ2-5; clone size: many; CDR3 DNA: TGTGCCACCAGTGATAGGGACAGGGGAGTGGAGACCCAGTACTTC; CDR3 protein: CATSDRDRGVETQYF
D gene: NA; V gene: TRBV15; J gene: TRBJ2-2; clone size: many; CDR3 DNA: TGTGCCACCAGCAGAGTATTCGACACCGGGGAGCTGTTTTTT; CDR3 protein: CATSRVFDTGELFF